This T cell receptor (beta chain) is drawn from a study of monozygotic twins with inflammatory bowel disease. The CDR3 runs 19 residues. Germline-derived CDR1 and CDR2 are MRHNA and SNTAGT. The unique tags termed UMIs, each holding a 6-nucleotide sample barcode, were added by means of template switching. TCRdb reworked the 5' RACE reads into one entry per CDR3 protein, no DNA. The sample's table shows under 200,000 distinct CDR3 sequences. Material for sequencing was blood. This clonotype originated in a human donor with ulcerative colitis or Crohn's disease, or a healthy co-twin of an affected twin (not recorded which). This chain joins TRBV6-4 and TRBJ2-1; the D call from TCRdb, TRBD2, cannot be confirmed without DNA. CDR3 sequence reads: CASTPGTSGKRGLYNEQFF.